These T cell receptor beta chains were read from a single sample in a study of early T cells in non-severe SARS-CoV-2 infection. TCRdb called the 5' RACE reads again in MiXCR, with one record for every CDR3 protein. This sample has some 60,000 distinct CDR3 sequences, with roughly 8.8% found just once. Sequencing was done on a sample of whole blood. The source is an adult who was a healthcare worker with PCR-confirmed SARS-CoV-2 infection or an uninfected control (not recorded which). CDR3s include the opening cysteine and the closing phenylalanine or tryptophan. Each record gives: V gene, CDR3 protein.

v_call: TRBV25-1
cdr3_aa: CASSLTGADTQYF

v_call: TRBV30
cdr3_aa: CAWSPSGGYTF

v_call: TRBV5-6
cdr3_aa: CASSLYFGTSGGLGDTQYF

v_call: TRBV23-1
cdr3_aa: CASSHGGQGGGNQPQHF

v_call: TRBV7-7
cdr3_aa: CASSSGQGDTDTQYF

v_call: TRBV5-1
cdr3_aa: CASSLRTGTTGELFF

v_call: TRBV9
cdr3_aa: CASSAISGTEAFF

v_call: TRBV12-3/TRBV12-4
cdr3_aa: CASSLGSRGDTQYF

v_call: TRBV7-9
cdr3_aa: CASSSTGGNPNTIYF

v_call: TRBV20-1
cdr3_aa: CSAISGRTYNEQFF

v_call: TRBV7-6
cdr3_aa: CASSLVARDEQFF

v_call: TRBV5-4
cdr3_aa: CASSLGLAEGNEQFF

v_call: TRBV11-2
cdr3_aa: CASSLAGRRGYTF

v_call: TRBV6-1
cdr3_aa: CASSESPARGKAFF

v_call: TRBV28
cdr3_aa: CASSGDNYGYTF

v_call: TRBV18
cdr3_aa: CASSPLAGAQGNTIYF

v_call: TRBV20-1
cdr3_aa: CSARGHNNSPLHF

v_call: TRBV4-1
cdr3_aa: CASSQDRRTGRTDTRYF

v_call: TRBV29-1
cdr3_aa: CSVEGWLAGVDTQYF

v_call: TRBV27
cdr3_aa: CASSGLAPNTGELFF

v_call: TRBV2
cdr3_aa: CASSRSPHGTSGNTIYF

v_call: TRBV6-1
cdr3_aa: CASSALQGANQPQHF

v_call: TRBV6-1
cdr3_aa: CASSGSGVSGNTIYF

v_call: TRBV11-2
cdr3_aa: CASSFLKDRGAGYTF

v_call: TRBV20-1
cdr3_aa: CSAREGSASTDTQYF

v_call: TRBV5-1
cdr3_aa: CASSLAAVDTGELFF

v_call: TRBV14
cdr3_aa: CASSTGVAEKLFF

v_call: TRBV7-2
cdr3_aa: CASSLGLSRSSPLHF

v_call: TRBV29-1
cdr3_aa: CSVQGQGSSQTQYF

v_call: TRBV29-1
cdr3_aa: CSVEHETNEKLFF

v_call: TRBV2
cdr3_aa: CASSEIDQMNTEAFF

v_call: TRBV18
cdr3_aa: CASSPSGAHGYTF

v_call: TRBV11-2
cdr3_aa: CASSLVERGGLKTQYF

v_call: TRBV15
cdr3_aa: CATSRTGTLDVAFF

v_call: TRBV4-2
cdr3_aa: CASSQPGARIGYTF

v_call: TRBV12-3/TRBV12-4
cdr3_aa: CASSPTGIKETQYF

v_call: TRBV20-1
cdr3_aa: CSAPGPGQGDTEAFF

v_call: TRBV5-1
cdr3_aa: CASSEQVQDTNTEAFF

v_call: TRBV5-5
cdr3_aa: CASSLDSPLIGELFF

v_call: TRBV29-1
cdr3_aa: CSVGTGVLGYTF

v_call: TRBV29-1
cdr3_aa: CSVGVGSGPTDTQYF

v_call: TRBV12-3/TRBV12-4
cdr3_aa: CASGTGVSTDTQYF

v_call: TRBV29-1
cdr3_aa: CSVGFRATHNEQFF

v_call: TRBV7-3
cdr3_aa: CASSFMASGTGELFF

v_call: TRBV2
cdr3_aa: CASRSSGGNQPQHF

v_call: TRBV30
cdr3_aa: CAWRPTGTANYGYTF